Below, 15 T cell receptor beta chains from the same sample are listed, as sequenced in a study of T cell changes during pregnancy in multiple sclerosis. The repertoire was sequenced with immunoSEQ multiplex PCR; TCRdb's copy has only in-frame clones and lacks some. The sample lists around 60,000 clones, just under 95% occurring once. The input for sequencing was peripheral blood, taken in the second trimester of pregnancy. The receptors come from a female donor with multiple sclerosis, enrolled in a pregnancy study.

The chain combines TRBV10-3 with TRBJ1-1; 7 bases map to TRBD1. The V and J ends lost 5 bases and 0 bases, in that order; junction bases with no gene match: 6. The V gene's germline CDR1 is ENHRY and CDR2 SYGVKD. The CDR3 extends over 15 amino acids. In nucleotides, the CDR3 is TGTGCCATCAGTTGGGACAGAGATATGAACACTGAAGCTTTCTTT. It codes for CAISWDRDMNTEAFF.

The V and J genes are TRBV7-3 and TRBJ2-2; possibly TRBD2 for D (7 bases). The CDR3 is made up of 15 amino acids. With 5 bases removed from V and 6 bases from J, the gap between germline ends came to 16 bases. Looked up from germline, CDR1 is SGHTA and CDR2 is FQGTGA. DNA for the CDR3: TGTGCCAGCAGCGGGTGGGGGGGCGCTTCCGGGGAGCTGTTTTTT. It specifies CASSGWGGASGELFF.

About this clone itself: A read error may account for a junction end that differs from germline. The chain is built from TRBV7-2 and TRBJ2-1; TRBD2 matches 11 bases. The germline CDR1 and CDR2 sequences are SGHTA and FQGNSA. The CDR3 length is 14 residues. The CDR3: CASRLAGGPTEQFF. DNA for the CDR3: TGTGCCAGCAGGTTAGCGGGAGGGCCTACTGAGCAGTTCTTC. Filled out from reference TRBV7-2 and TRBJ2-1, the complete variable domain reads GAGVSQSPSNKVTEKGKDVELRCDPISGHTALYWYRQSLGQGLEFLIYFQGNSAPDKSGLPSDRFSAERTGGSVSTLTIQRTQQEDSAVYLCASRLAGGPTEQFFGPGTRLTVL.

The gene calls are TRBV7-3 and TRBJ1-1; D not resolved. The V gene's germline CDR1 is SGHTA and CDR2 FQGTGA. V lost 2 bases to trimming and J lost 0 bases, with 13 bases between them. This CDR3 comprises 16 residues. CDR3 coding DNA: TGTGCCAGCAGCTTACCCCTGGGCCGTTTGAACACTGAAGCTTTCTTT. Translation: CASSLPLGRLNTEAFF.

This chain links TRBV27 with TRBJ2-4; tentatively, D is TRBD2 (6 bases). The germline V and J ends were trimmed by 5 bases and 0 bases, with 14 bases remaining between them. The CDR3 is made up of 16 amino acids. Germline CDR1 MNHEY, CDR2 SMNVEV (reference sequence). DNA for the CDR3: TGTGCCAGCAGTATAGGAGGGGAACTAGCCAAAAACATTCAGTACTTC. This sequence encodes CASSIGGELAKNIQYF.

CDR3 coding DNA: TGTGCCAGCAGTGGGGGGGGCTATGGCTACACCTTC. Protein sequence: CASSGGGYGYTF. This chain connects TRBV28 to TRBJ1-2; D is perhaps TRBD1 (5 bases). Trimming left V 5 bases short and J 4 bases short, with 8 bases between. Germline V lookup: CDR1 MDHEN, CDR2 SYDVKM. This CDR3 contains 12 residues.

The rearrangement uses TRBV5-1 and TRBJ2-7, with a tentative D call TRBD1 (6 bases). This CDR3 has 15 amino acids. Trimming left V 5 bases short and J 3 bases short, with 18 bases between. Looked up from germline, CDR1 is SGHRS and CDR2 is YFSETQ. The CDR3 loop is CASRFGDTHNYEQYF. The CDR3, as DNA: TGCGCCAGCAGGTTCGGGGACACCCATAACTACGAGCAGTACTTC.

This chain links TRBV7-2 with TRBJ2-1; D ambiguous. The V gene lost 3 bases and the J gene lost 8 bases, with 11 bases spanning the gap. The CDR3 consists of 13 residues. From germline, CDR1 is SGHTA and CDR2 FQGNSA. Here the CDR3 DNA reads TGTGCCAGCAGCTTCTACAGTTCCCATGAGCAGTTCTTC. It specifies CASSFYSSHEQFF.

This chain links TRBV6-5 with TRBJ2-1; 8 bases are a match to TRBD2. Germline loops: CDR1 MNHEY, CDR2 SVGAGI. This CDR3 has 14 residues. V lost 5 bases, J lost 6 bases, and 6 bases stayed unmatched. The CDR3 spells CASSRLASSNEQFF. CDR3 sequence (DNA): TGTGCCAGCAGTCGACTAGCGTCCAGCAATGAGCAGTTCTTC.

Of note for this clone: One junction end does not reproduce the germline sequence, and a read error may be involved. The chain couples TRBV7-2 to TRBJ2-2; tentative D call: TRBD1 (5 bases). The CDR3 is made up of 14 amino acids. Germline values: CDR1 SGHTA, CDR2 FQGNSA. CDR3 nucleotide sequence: TGTGCCAGCAGCTTAGTTGGGGCTGTAGGATTCCGGGCTTTT. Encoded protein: CASSLVGAVGFRAF.

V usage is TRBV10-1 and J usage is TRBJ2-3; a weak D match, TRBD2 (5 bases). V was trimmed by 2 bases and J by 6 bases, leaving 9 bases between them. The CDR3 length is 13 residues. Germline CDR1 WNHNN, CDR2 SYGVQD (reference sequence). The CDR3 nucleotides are TGCGCCAGCAGTGAGCGGACTTCTGATACGCAGTATTTT. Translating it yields CASSERTSDTQYF.

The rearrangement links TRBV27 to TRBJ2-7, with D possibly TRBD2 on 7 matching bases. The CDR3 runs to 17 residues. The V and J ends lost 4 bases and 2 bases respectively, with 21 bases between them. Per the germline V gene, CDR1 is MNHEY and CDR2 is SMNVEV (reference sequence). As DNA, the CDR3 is TGTGCCAGCAGTTACGTCTATTGGAGGGAGGGGGCCTACGAGCAGTACTTC. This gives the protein CASSYVYWREGAYEQYF.

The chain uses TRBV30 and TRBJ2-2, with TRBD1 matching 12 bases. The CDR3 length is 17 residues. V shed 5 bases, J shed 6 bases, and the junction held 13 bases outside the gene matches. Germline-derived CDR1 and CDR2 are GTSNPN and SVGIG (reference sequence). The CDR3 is CAWGTGTGGAVAGELFF. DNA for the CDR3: TGTGCCTGGGGCACCGGGACAGGGGGCGCCGTAGCCGGGGAGCTGTTTTTT.

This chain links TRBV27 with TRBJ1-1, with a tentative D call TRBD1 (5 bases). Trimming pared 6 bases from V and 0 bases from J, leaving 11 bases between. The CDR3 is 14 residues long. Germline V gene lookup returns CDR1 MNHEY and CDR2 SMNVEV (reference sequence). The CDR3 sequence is CASRPAGMNTEAFF. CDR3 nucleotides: TGTGCCAGCAGACCCGCAGGGATGAACACTGAAGCTTTCTTT.

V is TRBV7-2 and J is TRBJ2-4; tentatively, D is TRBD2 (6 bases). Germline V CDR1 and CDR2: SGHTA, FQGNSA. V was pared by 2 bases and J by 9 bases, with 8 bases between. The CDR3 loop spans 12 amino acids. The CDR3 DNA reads TGTGCCAGCAGCTTATACGGGGGCATTCAGTACTTC. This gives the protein CASSLYGGIQYF. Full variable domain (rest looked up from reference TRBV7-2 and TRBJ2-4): GAGVSQSPSNKVTEKGKDVELRCDPISGHTALYWYRQSLGQGLEFLIYFQGNSAPDKSGLPSDRFSAERTGGSVSTLTIQRTQQEDSAVYLCASSLYGGIQYFGAGTRLSVL.